The 18 T cell receptor beta chains listed next were all sequenced from one sample in a study of OX40 agonist ivuxolimab in advanced cancers. Sequencing used immunoSEQ multiplex PCR; TCRdb keeps in-frame clones, though not all of them. The sample has under 80,000 clones, under 95% seen once. Sequenced material: CD4+ or CD8+ T cells sorted from blood, taken in a trial of the OX40 agonist ivuxolimab. All receptors come from an adult with an advanced solid tumor such as melanoma, head and neck, liver or kidney cancer.

This chain uses TRBV27 with TRBJ2-3; 8 positions agree with TRBD2. Germline assignment: CDR1 MNHEY and CDR2 SMNVEV (reference sequence). J lost 5 bases, V lost 5 bases, and 9 bases had no gene match. The CDR3 is 15 amino acids. CDR3 DNA: TGTGCCAGCAGTCTAACGGGGGGGCCGGGAGATACGCAGTATTTT. This encodes CASSLTGGPGDTQYF.

The chain is built from TRBV7-6 and TRBJ2-1; D remains unclear. The CDR3 sequence is 15 residues long. The germline CDR1 and CDR2 sequences are SGHVS and FNYEAQ. V lost 1 base and J lost 0, with 7 bases in between. The CDR3 sequence: CASSLESVSYNEQFF. The CDR3, as DNA: TGTGCCAGCAGCTTAGAATCGGTCTCCTACAATGAGCAGTTCTTC.

The V gene is TRBV6-6, the J gene TRBJ2-5; 9 bases align to TRBD2. Germline trimming cut 4 bases from V and 4 bases from J; bases unmatched to any gene: 10. Germline CDR1 MNHNY, CDR2 SVGAGI (reference sequence). This CDR3 comprises 16 residues. The CDR3 sequence is CASSLSPGLAGETQYF. The DNA of the CDR3 is TGTGCCAGCAGTTTGAGTCCGGGACTAGCAGGAGAGACCCAGTACTTC.

The chain couples TRBV6-5 to TRBJ2-3; unclear D gene. The V and J ends lost 6 bases and 3 bases respectively, with 10 bases between them. The CDR3 is 13 amino acids. Germline CDR1 is MNHEY and CDR2 is SVGAGI. The CDR3, as DNA: TGTGCCAGCAGCCGCCGTTGGACAGATACGCAGTATTTT. It is translated as CASSRRWTDTQYF.

The CDR3 region has the DNA TGTGCCAGCAGCGTAGTAGAAACAGATACGCAGTATTTT. It specifies CASSVVETDTQYF. This sequence joins TRBV9 and TRBJ2-3; D call uncertain. The V and J ends lost 0 bases and 3 bases respectively, with 5 bases between them. Germline CDR1 and CDR2: SGDLS and YYNGEE. This CDR3 contains 13 residues.

The rearrangement joins TRBV5-1 to TRBJ2-2; the D is unclear. Per germline, CDR1 SGHRS and CDR2 YFSETQ. The ends were cut back, 0 bases at V and 5 bases at J, with 11 bases in the middle. This CDR3 has 15 amino acids. DNA for the CDR3: TGCGCCAGCAGCTTGGACCCTATTGGAACCGGGGAGCTGTTTTTT. Its translation is CASSLDPIGTGELFF.

V usage is TRBV9 and J usage is TRBJ1-2; 7 bases are shared with TRBD1. The germline CDR1 and CDR2 sequences are SGDLS and YYNGEE. This CDR3 is 14 amino acids long. J was trimmed by 11 bases and V by 7 bases; bases with no gene match: 17. CDR3 region: CASSAGDSLPPYTF. The CDR3 DNA sequence: TGTGCCAGCTCCGCGGGGGACAGCCTTCCCCCTTACACCTTC. The complete variable domain, with remaining parts taken from reference TRBV9 and TRBJ1-2, reads DSGVTQTPKHLITATGQRVTLRCSPRSGDLSVYWYQQSLDQGLQFLIQYYNGEERAKGNILERFSAQQFPDLHSELNLSSLELGDSALYFCASSAGDSLPPYTFGSGTRLTVV.

The gene calls are TRBV6-4 and TRBJ1-6; 9 bases are shared with TRBD1. Germline assignment: CDR1 MRHNA and CDR2 SNTAGT. V shed 6 bases and J 0 bases; nucleotides not matched to a gene: 3. The CDR3 spans 16 residues. The CDR3 protein is CASRDRGNSYNSPLHF. In nucleotides, the CDR3 is TGTGCCAGCAGGGACAGGGGCAACTCCTATAATTCACCCCTCCACTTT.

The chain has TRBV4-2 and TRBJ2-7; no reliable D call. The germline V and J ends were trimmed by 1 base and 6 bases, with 7 bases remaining between them. Germline-derived CDR1 and CDR2 are LGHNA and YNFKEQ. The CDR3 length is 12 residues. The CDR3 coding sequence is TGTGCCAGCAGCCAAGTTGGAATCGAGCAGTACTTC. Protein sequence: CASSQVGIEQYF.

This rearrangement joins TRBV5-1 to TRBJ2-1, with a tentative D call TRBD1 (5 bases). From germline, CDR1 is SGHRS and CDR2 YFSETQ. V lost 2 bases, J lost 1 base, and 7 bases lay in between. The CDR3 has 14 residues. CDR3 region: CASSLSGSYNEQFF. CDR3 coding DNA: TGCGCCAGCAGCTTATCAGGGTCCTACAATGAGCAGTTCTTC.

The rearrangement uses TRBV7-9 and TRBJ2-7, with no clear D. The V end was cut by 5 bases, the J end by 9 bases, with 14 bases between. The CDR3 runs to 12 residues. Germline CDR1 SEHNR, CDR2 FQNEAQ (reference sequence). CDR3 nucleotides: TGTGCCAGCAGCGCCGACACCCCGGGGCAGTACTTC. Translation: CASSADTPGQYF. The variable domain in full, completed from reference TRBV7-9 and TRBJ2-7, reads DTGVSQNPRHKITKRGQNVTFRCDPISEHNRLYWYRQTLGQGPEFLTYFQNEAQLEKSRLLSDRFSAERPKGSFSTLEIQRTEQGDSAMYLCASSADTPGQYFGPGTRLTVT.

The chain recombines TRBV29-1 with TRBJ2-3; the match to TRBD2 covers 8 bases. The ends lost 1 base at V and 5 bases at J; junction bases unmatched: 8. CDR1 is SQVTM, CDR2 ANQGSEA, per germline. The CDR3 contains 15 residues. CDR3 coding DNA: TGCAGCGTTGAAGGAGCGCCGGGGGGGATAGATACGCAGTATTTT. Translating gives CSVEGAPGGIDTQYF.

The chain joins TRBV14 to TRBJ2-7; possibly TRBD1 for D (7 bases). The CDR3 totals 14 residues. With 2 bases removed from V and 4 bases from J, the gap between germline ends came to 12 bases. Germline CDR1 reads SGHDN; CDR2 reads FVKESK. Here the CDR3 reads CASSQRTGLYEQYF. The CDR3 coding sequence is TGTGCCAGCAGCCAAAGGACAGGACTATACGAGCAGTACTTC.

The genes are TRBV6-4 and TRBJ2-3; D is perhaps TRBD1 or TRBD2 (5 bases each). Germline assignment: CDR1 MRHNA and CDR2 SNTAGT. Trimming pared 2 bases from V and 0 bases from J, leaving 15 bases between. This CDR3 comprises 17 residues. The CDR3 nucleotides are TGTGCCAGCAGTGACCATCGGGACGGTTCTAGCACAGATACGCAGTATTTT. Translation: CASSDHRDGSSTDTQYF.

This clone was seen a single time. J is TRBJ1-2 and V is TRBV7-8; 10 nucleotides agree with TRBD1. Trimming at V came to 5 bases and at J to 3 bases, leaving 6 bases not matched to a gene. Germline assignment: CDR1 SGHVS and CDR2 FQNEAQ. CDR3 length equals 15 residues. The CDR3 DNA reads TGTGCCAGCAGCCATCCGGGACAGGGGCACTATGGCTACACCTTC. Translating gives CASSHPGQGHYGYTF. Together with reference TRBV7-8 and TRBJ1-2, the CDR3 gives the full variable domain: GAGVSQSPRYKVAKRGQDVALRCDPISGHVSLFWYQQALGQGPEFLTYFQNEAQLDKSGLPSDRFFAERPEGSVSTLKIQRTQQEDSAVYLCASSHPGQGHYGYTFGSGTRLTVV.

The rearrangement links TRBV11-2 to TRBJ2-3, with D perhaps assigned TRBD1 or TRBD2 (6 bases each). The germline gives CDR1 SGHAT, CDR2 FQNNGV. The CDR3 length is 14 residues. V dropped 1 base and J dropped 4 bases, with 9 bases sitting between them. The CDR3 DNA follows: TGTGCCAGCAGCTTAGGGGGGGCCGCAGATACGCAGTATTTT. It is translated as CASSLGGAADTQYF.

This clone has a handful of counts. The chain links TRBV13 to TRBJ2-5, with 8 bases lining up with TRBD2. The CDR3 extends over 17 amino acids. Germline assignment: CDR1 PRHDT and CDR2 FYEKMQ (reference sequence). J gave up 4 bases and V 0 bases, and 10 bases lay outside the gene matches. This CDR3 reads CASSLGLAGTPGETQYF. DNA of the CDR3: TGTGCCAGCAGCTTAGGATTAGCGGGGACCCCTGGAGAGACCCAGTACTTC.

The chain couples TRBV5-4 to TRBJ2-7, with D uncertain. Looked up from germline, CDR1 is SGHNT and CDR2 is YYREEE (reference sequence). This CDR3 region has 12 residues. The V gene lost 5 bases and the J gene lost 5 bases, with 11 bases spanning the gap. The CDR3: CASSPGIDEQYF. CDR3 sequence (DNA): TGTGCCAGCAGTCCCGGAATTGACGAGCAGTACTTC.